This T cell receptor beta chain is from a study of cytomegalovirus exposure and HLA in healthy donors. The study's findings and limits: Across donors, most TCRs were seen rarely, yet some public ones were widespread. The tendency of first-cohort TCR clusters to co-occur in the 110 or so validation repertoires emerged from a later analysis.

The germline gives CDR1 SEHNR, CDR2 FQNEAQ (reference sequence). V shed 1 base and J shed 0 bases, with 10 bases lying between them. The CDR3 is 15 amino acids. Regarding this clone: Its antigen is currently unknown.

Sequencing used immunoSEQ multiplex PCR; TCRdb keeps in-frame clones, though not all of them. The sample holds about 260,000 clones, around 90% seen once. Sequenced input: PBMCs. The TCR was taken from a woman aged 25 to 39 in good health and CMV-seronegative. The rearrangement joins TRBV7-9 to TRBJ2-7; tentatively, D is TRBD2 (6 bases). CDR3 region: CASSLVADSSYEQYF. The CDR3 region has the DNA TGTGCCAGCAGCTTAGTAGCGGATAGCTCCTACGAGCAGTACTTC.